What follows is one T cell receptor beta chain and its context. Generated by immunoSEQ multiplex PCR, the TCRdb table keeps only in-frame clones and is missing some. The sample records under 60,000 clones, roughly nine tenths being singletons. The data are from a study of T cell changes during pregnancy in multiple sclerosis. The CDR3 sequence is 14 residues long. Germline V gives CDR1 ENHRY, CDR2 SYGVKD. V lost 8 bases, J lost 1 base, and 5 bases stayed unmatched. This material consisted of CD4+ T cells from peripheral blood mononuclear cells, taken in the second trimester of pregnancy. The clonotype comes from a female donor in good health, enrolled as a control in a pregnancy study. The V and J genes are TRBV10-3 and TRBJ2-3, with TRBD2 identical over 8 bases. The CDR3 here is CAIREGTGTDTQYF. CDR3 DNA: TGTGCCATCCGGGAGGGGACTGGCACAGATACGCAGTATTTT.